What follows is one TCR beta chain and its context. Its antigen is not known. This record belongs to a study of cytomegalovirus exposure and HLA in healthy donors. Study at large: Around 80 million unique TCR sequences came from HLA-typed donors in an early release.

Study observations and caveats: A missense DCLRE1C variant was associated with V- and J-gene trimming of TCR beta chains in a later analysis, and an independent cohort replicated the association.

PCR primers comprised 60 Vbeta and 13 Jbeta primers. TCRdb's table, derived via immunoSEQ multiplex PCR, lists solely in-frame clones and lacks some. The sample holds 80,000 to 100,000 clones, 81% seen once. Looked up from germline, CDR1 is SGHDN and CDR2 is FVKESK. The CDR3 is made up of 16 amino acids. V lost 4 bases and J lost 4; bases outside the gene matches: 12. The chain links TRBV14 to TRBJ2-7; the match to TRBD2 covers 8 bases. The sequencing input was PBMCs. The TCR originated in a middle-aged man in good health and CMV-seropositive. The CDR3 region is CASSLLPSGRMYEQYF. CDR3 nucleotides: TGTGCCAGCAGCCTCCTGCCCAGCGGGAGAATGTACGAGCAGTACTTC. The whole variable domain, filled in from reference TRBV14 and TRBJ2-7, reads EAGVTQFPSHSVIEKGQTVTLRCDPISGHDNLYWYRRVMGKEIKFLLHFVKESKQDESGMPNNRFLAERTGGTYSTLKVQPAELEDSGVYFCASSLLPSGRMYEQYFGPGTRLTVT.